Shown below are 8 T cell receptor beta chains from a single sample sequenced in a study of CD8+ T cells in alopecia areata. Sequencing used cDNA as its template, made by extracting RNA and reverse transcribing it. The data were produced by immunoSEQ multiplex PCR, yet TCRdb's version contains in-frame clones alone and is incomplete. The sample holds a few hundred thousand clones, roughly two fifths seen once. Treatment given: oral pan-JAK inhibitor, 5-10 mg twice daily. This specimen consisted of CD4+ T cells sorted from blood, obtained around week 30, from a patient treated with tofacitinib. The source is a human donor with alopecia areata.

This clone was seen a handful of times. Compared with germline, one end of the junction differs, possibly owing to a read error. This chain uses TRBV19 with TRBJ1-5, with D maybe TRBD1 (5 bases). This CDR3 is 15 amino acids long. Germline CDR1 reads LNHDA; CDR2 reads SQIVND (reference sequence). The CDR3: CASSTRVWGNQPQHF. In DNA, the CDR3 is TGTGCCAGTAGTACCCGTGTGTGGGGCAACCAGCCCCAGCATTTT.

The chain employs TRBV11-2 and TRBJ2-7; 8 bases line up with TRBD1. Germline trimming cut 6 bases from V and 6 bases from J; bases unmatched to any gene: 4. The germline V gene encodes CDR1 SGHAT and CDR2 FQNNGV. The CDR3 consists of 12 residues. The CDR3 protein is CASRRTGGEQYF. CDR3 bases: TGTGCCAGCAGACGAACAGGGGGCGAGCAGTACTTC.

This clone was seen only a few times. The chain joins TRBV7-2 to TRBJ1-5; D ambiguous. V was cut by 0 bases and J by 0 bases, with 9 bases left in between. The V gene's germline CDR1 is SGHTA and CDR2 FQGNSA. The CDR3 contains 16 residues. As DNA, the CDR3 is TGTGCCAGCAGCTTAGCAGGGAGATATAGCAATCAGCCCCAGCATTTT. Translated, it gives CASSLAGRYSNQPQHF. The whole variable domain, filled in from reference TRBV7-2 and TRBJ1-5, reads GAGVSQSPSNKVTEKGKDVELRCDPISGHTALYWYRQSLGQGLEFLIYFQGNSAPDKSGLPSDRFSAERTGGSVSTLTIQRTQQEDSAVYLCASSLAGRYSNQPQHFGDGTRLSIL.

This clone turned up a few times. This chain joins TRBV11-2 and TRBJ1-1; no clear D gene. This CDR3 has 17 amino acids. The germline V gene encodes CDR1 SGHAT and CDR2 FQNNGV. V was trimmed by 2 bases and J by 5 bases, leaving 21 bases between them. CDR3 bases: TGTGCCAGCAGCTTAAGTCAGCAGGCCGGAAGGAGGACTGAAGCTTTCTTT. Translating it yields CASSLSQQAGRRTEAFF. Based on the CDR3 plus reference TRBV11-2 and TRBJ1-1, the full variable domain is EAGVAQSPRYKIIEKRQSVAFWCNPISGHATLYWYQQILGQGPKLLIQFQNNGVVDDSQLPKDRFSAERLKGVDSTLKIQPAKLEDSAVYLCASSLSQQAGRRTEAFFGQGTRLTVV.

This clone has only a few counts. The rearrangement links TRBV30 to TRBJ1-1, with D unresolved. Germline loops: CDR1 GTSNPN, CDR2 SVGIG (reference sequence). The CDR3 sequence is 13 residues long. V dropped 5 bases and J dropped 4 bases, with 14 bases sitting between them. DNA for the CDR3: TGTGCCTGGTCCCGGGCCTCGACCACTGAAGCTTTCTTT. Translation: CAWSRASTTEAFF.

This clone was detected many times. The V call is TRBV6-5, the J call TRBJ2-2, with a weak D call TRBD2 (5 bases). V shed 5 bases and J shed 0 bases, with 7 bases lying between them. The germline V gene encodes CDR1 MNHEY and CDR2 SVGAGI. The CDR3 runs 14 residues. This CDR3 is CASSRTSNTGELFF. The CDR3 DNA reads TGTGCCAGCAGTCGGACTTCGAACACCGGGGAGCTGTTTTTT.

This clone was counted only a few times. This chain uses TRBV13 with TRBJ2-1; no clear D gene. In germline, CDR1 is PRHDT, CDR2 FYEKMQ (reference sequence). This CDR3 has 16 amino acids. Trimming took 5 bases from V and 0 from J, leaving 14 bases between them. The CDR3 protein is CASSHNSVLSYNEQFF. The DNA of the CDR3 is TGTGCCAGCAGCCACAATTCCGTCCTCTCCTACAATGAGCAGTTCTTC.

This chain links TRBV4-1 with TRBJ2-3; D perhaps matches TRBD1 (5 bases). The CDR3 is 16 amino acids. The V end lost 1 base, the J end lost 1 base, and 12 bases lay between the germline ends. The germline CDR1 and CDR2 sequences are MGHRA and YSYEKL. CDR3 nucleotides: TGCGCCAGCAGCCAAGCTCAGGGTCCCGGCACAGATACGCAGTATTTT. Translating it yields CASSQAQGPGTDTQYF.